This T cell receptor (beta chain) originates from a study of cytomegalovirus exposure and HLA in healthy donors. CDR1 is SGHRS and CDR2 is YFSETQ in the germline V gene. V trimming: 4 bases; J trimming: 4 bases; junction bases outside the gene matches: 6. This CDR3 has 15 amino acids. PCR primers comprised 60 Vbeta and 13 Jbeta primers. Clones were read by immunoSEQ multiplex PCR, and TCRdb kept only the in-frame ones, dropping some. The sample lists 180,000 or so clones, around 78% occurring once. The sequence came from a woman aged 25 to 39 in good health and CMV-seropositive. The sample was PBMCs. The rearrangement links TRBV5-1 to TRBJ2-1; 9 nucleotides agree with TRBD1. The CDR3 spells CASSTGQGNYNEQFF. CDR3 sequence (DNA): TGCGCCAGCAGCACCGGACAGGGGAATTACAATGAGCAGTTCTTC.